This T cell receptor (beta chain) was profiled in a study of technical replicates of blood from a few donors. Profiling relied on immunoSEQ multiplex PCR, and the TCRdb table lists in-frame clones only, not all of them. The sample lists some 96,000 clones, about 94% occurring once. Trimming removed 3 bases from V and 4 bases from J, with 12 bases in between. CDR1 is MGHDK, CDR2 SYGVNS, per germline. The CDR3 has 14 residues. Sequencing was done on a sample of T cells isolated from PBMCs. This receptor was identified in a human donor in good health. V gene TRBV25-1 combines with J gene TRBJ1-1; tentatively, D is TRBD1 (5 bases). CDR3 sequence: CASSERRGITEAFF. The CDR3, as DNA: TGTGCCAGCAGTGAGCGAAGGGGTATCACTGAAGCTTTCTTT.